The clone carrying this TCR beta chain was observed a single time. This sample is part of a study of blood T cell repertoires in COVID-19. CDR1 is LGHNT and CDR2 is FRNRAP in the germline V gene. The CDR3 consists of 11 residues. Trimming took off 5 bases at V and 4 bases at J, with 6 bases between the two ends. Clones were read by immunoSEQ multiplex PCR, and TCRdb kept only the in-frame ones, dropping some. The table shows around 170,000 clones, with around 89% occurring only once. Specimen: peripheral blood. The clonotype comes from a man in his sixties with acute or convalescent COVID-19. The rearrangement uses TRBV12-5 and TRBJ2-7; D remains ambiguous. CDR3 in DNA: TGTGCTAGTGGTGAGGATTACGAGCAGTACTTC. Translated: CASGEDYEQYF.